Below, 11 T cell receptor beta chains from the same sample are listed, as sequenced in a study of CD8+ T cells in alopecia areata. Treatment in this sample: oral pan-JAK inhibitor, 5-10 mg twice daily. Once RNA had been extracted, it was reverse transcribed into cDNA to act as the sequencing template. Sequenced by immunoSEQ multiplex PCR; TCRdb stores in-frame clones only, minus some. The repertoire holds hundreds of thousands of clones, with 66% as singletons. Sequencing was performed on CD4+ T cells sorted from blood, taken between weeks 43 and 45, from a patient treated with tofacitinib. The receptors were sampled from a human donor with alopecia areata.

The count of this clone is one. The chain carries TRBV14 and TRBJ2-1; possibly TRBD1 or TRBD2 for D (5 bases each). The germline gives CDR1 SGHDN, CDR2 FVKESK. The V and J ends lost 3 bases and 2 bases respectively, with 20 bases between them. The CDR3 totals 18 residues. The DNA for the CDR3 is TGTGCCAGCAGCCAGGTCTCGGGGACGGGACGAACCTACAATGAGCAGTTCTTC. It yields the protein CASSQVSGTGRTYNEQFF. Supplemented by reference TRBV14 and TRBJ2-1, the full variable domain reads EAGVTQFPSHSVIEKGQTVTLRCDPISGHDNLYWYRRVMGKEIKFLLHFVKESKQDESGMPNNRFLAERTGGTYSTLKVQPAELEDSGVYFCASSQVSGTGRTYNEQFFGPGTRLTVL.

The V and J genes are TRBV27 and TRBJ2-5; 10 bases match TRBD1. With 10 bases clipped from V and 3 bases from J, the junction kept 5 bases outside the gene matches. CDR1 and CDR2 (germline): MNHEY, SMNVEV (reference sequence). The CDR3 runs 13 residues. CDR3 in amino acids: CATKTGGEETQYF. CDR3 coding DNA: TGTGCCACCAAGACAGGGGGCGAAGAGACCCAGTACTTC.

The rearrangement joins TRBV5-1 to TRBJ2-2; D gene unclear. The CDR3 is 13 amino acids. The ends were cut back, 2 bases at V and 5 bases at J, with 7 bases in the middle. Germline CDR1 is SGHRS and CDR2 is YFSETQ. The CDR3 DNA reads TGCGCCAGCAGCTTTTCTTTGACCGGGGAGCTGTTTTTT. Residues: CASSFSLTGELFF.

This clone was recorded a few times. The chain employs TRBV27 and TRBJ1-2, with 8 bases matching TRBD1. The junction had 9 bases not matched to a gene; V was cut back by 2 bases and J by 4 bases. The germline V gene encodes CDR1 MNHEY and CDR2 SMNVEV (reference sequence). CDR3 length equals 16 residues. The CDR3 DNA reads TGTGCCAGCAGTTTAACGGGACAGGATCTTACCTATGGCTACACCTTC. This translates into CASSLTGQDLTYGYTF.

The chain links TRBV30 to TRBJ2-3; no clear D. Between the trimmed V and J ends, which lost 2 bases and 0 bases, there was a span of 9 bases. Looked up from germline, CDR1 is GTSNPN and CDR2 is SVGIG (reference sequence). This CDR3 is built from 14 residues. The CDR3 sequence: CAWSLTRSTDTQYF. Here the CDR3 DNA reads TGTGCCTGGAGTCTAACGAGAAGCACAGATACGCAGTATTTT.

The CDR3, as DNA: TGCAGCGTCCCGGGACAACACAGGGTCACAGATACGCAGTATTTT. Translating it yields CSVPGQHRVTDTQYF. The chain joins TRBV29-1 to TRBJ2-3, with D maybe TRBD1 (6 bases). CDR3 length: 15 amino acids. Germline loops: CDR1 SQVTM, CDR2 ANQGSEA. V was trimmed by 6 bases and J by 2 bases, leaving 18 bases between them.

The genes are TRBV6-6 and TRBJ1-2; perhaps TRBD1 as D (5 bases). The CDR3 runs 12 residues. Germline CDR1 is MNHNY and CDR2 is SVGAGI (reference sequence). The V end was cut by 2 bases, the J end by 8 bases, with 9 bases between. The CDR3 protein is CASSYKGEGYTF. In DNA form, the CDR3 reads TGTGCCAGCAGTTACAAAGGGGAAGGCTACACCTTC.

This clone was recorded once. The rearrangement joins TRBV9 to TRBJ1-2, with TRBD1 matching over 7 bases. The CDR3 runs 15 residues. CDR1 and CDR2 from the germline V gene are SGDLS and YYNGEE. V was pared by 4 bases and J by 4 bases, with 10 bases of the junction left unmatched. The chain's CDR3 is CASSPQTGEPYGYTF. CDR3 bases: TGTGCCAGCAGCCCTCAAACAGGGGAACCCTATGGCTACACCTTC.

The chain joins TRBV11-2 to TRBJ2-7; no clear D gene. V was clipped by 2 bases and J by 1 base, with 6 bases between them. The germline V gene has CDR1 SGHAT and CDR2 FQNNGV. The CDR3 contains 13 residues. CDR3 region: CASSLSNSYEQYF. The DNA for the CDR3 is TGTGCCAGCAGCTTAAGCAATTCCTACGAGCAGTACTTC. Supplemented by reference TRBV11-2 and TRBJ2-7, the full variable domain reads EAGVAQSPRYKIIEKRQSVAFWCNPISGHATLYWYQQILGQGPKLLIQFQNNGVVDDSQLPKDRFSAERLKGVDSTLKIQPAKLEDSAVYLCASSLSNSYEQYFGPGTRLTVT.

In its sample, this clone was seen a few times. V usage is TRBV5-1 and J usage is TRBJ2-5, with 9 bases lining up with TRBD2. V shed 2 bases, J shed 2 bases, and the junction held 4 bases outside the gene matches. CDR1 is SGHRS and CDR2 is YFSETQ in the germline V gene. The CDR3 has 15 residues. The CDR3 loop is CASSFRGGDQETQYF. CDR3 in DNA: TGCGCCAGCAGCTTTCGCGGGGGGGATCAAGAGACCCAGTACTTC.

J is TRBJ2-7 and V is TRBV7-8, with no clear D. V lost 4 bases to trimming and J lost 0 bases, with 10 bases between them. There are 14 residues in the CDR3. Germline loops: CDR1 SGHVS, CDR2 FQNEAQ. CDR3 bases: TGTGCCAGCAGCTCCTTCCAGCGCTCCTACGAGCAGTACTTC. This encodes CASSSFQRSYEQYF. The full variable domain, rest sourced from reference TRBV7-8 and TRBJ2-7, is GAGVSQSPRYKVAKRGQDVALRCDPISGHVSLFWYQQALGQGPEFLTYFQNEAQLDKSGLPSDRFFAERPEGSVSTLKIQRTQQEDSAVYLCASSSFQRSYEQYFGPGTRLTVT.